This passage covers 21 T cell receptor beta chains from one sample sequenced in a study of cytomegalovirus exposure and HLA in healthy donors. Primers included in the PCR were 60 Vbeta and 13 Jbeta primers. Data came from immunoSEQ multiplex PCR; TCRdb stores just in-frame clones and leaves some out. Reported are roughly 190,000 clones; the ten largest clones contain about 6%. The sequenced material came from PBMCs. The receptor set was obtained from a man aged 25-40 years in good health and CMV-seronegative.

The CDR3 nucleotides are TGTGCCAGCAGCACCCGGACAGGACAGAACACTGAAGCTTTCTTT. Translated, it gives CASSTRTGQNTEAFF. The chain recombines TRBV9 with TRBJ1-1; TRBD1 agrees at 7 bases. This CDR3 is built from 15 residues. V lost 4 bases and J lost 1; bases outside the gene matches: 7. CDR1 SGDLS and CDR2 YYNGEE come from the germline V gene.

In regard to this clone: One end of the junction does not line up with germline, which may come from a read error. This chain's CDR3 is CASRYSRTDTQYF. The CDR3 coding sequence is TGTGCCAGTAGGTATTCTCGCACAGATACACAGTATTTT. The chain combines TRBV19 with TRBJ2-3; D is unresolved. The CDR3 covers 13 residues. The germline gives CDR1 LNHDA, CDR2 SQIVND (reference sequence). The whole variable domain, filled in from reference TRBV19 and TRBJ2-3, reads DGGITQSPKYLFRKEGQNVTLSCEQNLNHDAMYWYRQDPGQGLRLIYYSQIVNDFQKGDIAEGYSVSREKKESFPLTVTSAQKNPTAFYLCASRYSRTDTQYFGPGTRLTVL.

The gene calls are TRBV5-1 and TRBJ1-2, with TRBD1 matching 9 bases. From germline, CDR1 is SGHRS and CDR2 YFSETQ. CDR3 length: 18 amino acids. Losses at the gene ends were 4 bases for V and 2 bases for J; bases not matched to a gene: 15. CDR3 in amino acids: CASSRGTGPPEANYGYTF. In nucleotides, the CDR3 is TGCGCCAGCAGCAGAGGGACAGGGCCCCCTGAGGCGAACTATGGCTACACCTTC.

The chain combines TRBV27 with TRBJ1-2; TRBD1 matches at 9 bases. CDR1 is MNHEY, CDR2 SMNVEV, per germline (reference sequence). Trimming removed 5 bases from V and 8 bases from J; junction bases left unmatched: 9. This CDR3 is built from 14 residues. CDR3 DNA sequence: TGTGCCAGCAGTCCGGGACAGGGCGGGGCGGGCTACACCTTC. Protein product: CASSPGQGGAGYTF.

The rearrangement uses TRBV6-6 and TRBJ2-2, with 11 nucleotides matching TRBD2. The germline V gene has CDR1 MNHNY and CDR2 SVGAGI (reference sequence). This CDR3 has 16 residues. J lost 6 bases, V lost 7 bases, and 10 bases had no gene match. CDR3 nucleotides: TGTGCCAGCACGAGTAGCGGGGGGGCATTTTCCGGGGAGCTGTTTTTT. Its translation is CASTSSGGAFSGELFF.

V usage is TRBV4-2 and J usage is TRBJ1-5; no clear D gene. V was pared by 7 bases and J by 2 bases, with 12 bases between. This CDR3 has 14 amino acids. CDR1 and CDR2 (germline): LGHNA, YNFKEQ. The CDR3 loop is CASNVGLGNQPQHF. As DNA, the CDR3 is TGTGCCAGCAATGTGGGTCTAGGCAATCAGCCCCAGCATTTT.

The chain joins TRBV7-9 to TRBJ2-1, with TRBD2 identical over 9 bases. The CDR3 runs 16 residues. Per germline, CDR1 SEHNR and CDR2 FQNEAQ (reference sequence). The ends lost 2 bases at V and 5 bases at J; junction bases unmatched: 7. The CDR3 DNA reads as TGTGCCAGCAGCTTAAGTTCCAGCGGGGGGCACAATGAGCAGTTCTTC. Amino acids: CASSLSSSGGHNEQFF.

V is TRBV5-4 and J is TRBJ2-2; 11 positions match TRBD1. The CDR3 has 17 amino acids. J lost 7 bases, V lost 1 base, and 9 bases had no gene match. Germline values: CDR1 SGHNT, CDR2 YYREEE (reference sequence). CDR3 nucleotide sequence: TGTGCCAGCAGCTTGTTGAGGACAGGGGGCTTCATCGGGGAGCTGTTTTTT. Its protein product is CASSLLRTGGFIGELFF.

The rearrangement uses TRBV7-9 and TRBJ1-2; possibly TRBD1 for D (5 bases). This CDR3 spans 13 amino acids. The V end lost 11 bases, the J end lost 8 bases, and 21 bases lay between the germline ends. CDR1 is SEHNR, CDR2 FQNEAQ, per germline (reference sequence). Here the CDR3 DNA reads TGTGCCGCCGCCGCAGGGAGGATTCGCGGCTACACCTTC. This codes for CAAAAGRIRGYTF.

The V and J genes are TRBV5-6 and TRBJ1-2; possibly TRBD1 for D (6 bases). The germline V gene has CDR1 SGHDT and CDR2 YYEEEE. V lost 4 bases and J lost 3, with 13 bases in between. The CDR3 extends over 14 amino acids. As DNA, the CDR3 is TGTGCCAGCAGCCCGGGACAAGGGGACTATGGCTACACCTTC. Its protein product is CASSPGQGDYGYTF.

V gene TRBV19 combines with J gene TRBJ1-2; D remains unclear. The V gene's germline CDR1 is LNHDA and CDR2 SQIVND (reference sequence). This CDR3 spans 12 amino acids. V dropped 6 bases and J dropped 7 bases, with 12 bases sitting between them. The CDR3 sequence is CASSSLSGGYTF. CDR3 nucleotide sequence: TGTGCCAGTAGCTCACTATCGGGTGGCTACACCTTC.

This chain uses TRBV6-5 with TRBJ1-1, with 11 bases fitting TRBD1. Trimming removed 4 bases from V and 0 bases from J; junction bases left unmatched: 4. The CDR3 spans 16 residues. Germline CDR1 reads MNHEY; CDR2 reads SVGAGI. The CDR3 DNA is TGTGCCAGCAGTTCCGGACAGGGGGCGGTGAACACTGAAGCTTTCTTT. It encodes CASSSGQGAVNTEAFF.

The gene calls are TRBV19 and TRBJ1-1; TRBD1 matches at 9 bases. Germline CDR1 is LNHDA and CDR2 is SQIVND (reference sequence). Germline trimming cut 6 bases from V and 5 bases from J; bases unmatched to any gene: 10. The CDR3 totals 15 residues. DNA of the CDR3: TGTGCCAGTAGCGCACAGGGGGCGCATCAGACTGAAGCTTTCTTT. Protein: CASSAQGAHQTEAFF.

The J gene is TRBJ2-7, the V gene TRBV5-4; TRBD1 matches 7 bases. J lost 2 bases, V lost 1 base, and 6 bases had no gene match. The CDR3 runs to 15 residues. Germline-derived CDR1 and CDR2 are SGHNT and YYREEE (reference sequence). For the CDR3, the DNA is TGTGCCAGCAGCTTGAGAACTCAGGGGGCCTACGAGCAGTACTTC. This sequence encodes CASSLRTQGAYEQYF.

J is TRBJ2-1 and V is TRBV28; TRBD2 is a possible D gene (5 bases). The CDR3 has 15 amino acids. CDR1 MDHEN and CDR2 SYDVKM come from the germline V gene. The V gene lost 6 bases and the J gene lost 8 bases, with 20 bases spanning the gap. CDR3 region: CASRTTNPLGDEQFF. Here the CDR3 DNA reads TGTGCCAGCAGAACGACTAACCCCCTGGGAGATGAGCAGTTCTTC. Looking up the rest from reference TRBV28 and TRBJ2-1 gives the full variable domain: DVKVTQSSRYLVKRTGEKVFLECVQDMDHENMFWYRQDPGLGLRLIYFSYDVKMKEKGDIPEGYSVSREKKERFSLILESASTNQTSMYLCASRTTNPLGDEQFFGPGTRLTVL.

The V and J genes are TRBV7-6 and TRBJ2-1, with D perhaps TRBD2 (5 bases). This CDR3 contains 13 residues. The V gene's germline CDR1 is SGHVS and CDR2 FNYEAQ. Trimming shortened V by 5 bases and J by 4 bases, and 9 bases separated the two germline ends. The CDR3 here is CASSRRSYNEQFF. CDR3 nucleotide sequence: TGTGCCAGCAGCCGGAGGTCTTACAATGAGCAGTTCTTC. Full variable domain (missing parts from reference TRBV7-6 and TRBJ2-1): GAGVSQSPRYKVTKRGQDVALRCDPISGHVSLYWYRQALGQGPEFLTYFNYEAQQDKSGLPNDRFSAERPEGSISTLTIQRTEQRDSAMYRCASSRRSYNEQFFGPGTRLTVL.

The rearrangement uses TRBV4-1 and TRBJ1-2; D remains unclear. Trimming cost V 6 bases and J 0 bases, with 20 bases left between them. Germline V lookup: CDR1 MGHRA, CDR2 YSYEKL. CDR3 length: 17 residues. CDR3 region: CASRLGKFGLTNYGYTF. CDR3 sequence (DNA): TGCGCCAGCAGACTCGGGAAGTTTGGATTGACTAACTATGGCTACACCTTC.

The chain joins TRBV5-4 to TRBJ2-1, with TRBD2 identical over 8 bases. Unmatched junction bases numbered 8, after V lost 0 bases and J lost 9 bases. Germline CDR1 and CDR2: SGHNT and YYREEE (reference sequence). This CDR3 has 15 amino acids. The CDR3, as DNA: TGTGCCAGCAGCTTGGAGTCAGCGGGAGTGGGTGAGCAGTTCTTC. Its protein is CASSLESAGVGEQFF.

The chain has TRBV30 and TRBJ1-1; D unclear. Germline CDR1 is GTSNPN and CDR2 is SVGIG (reference sequence). Trimming stripped 2 bases from V and 10 bases from J, with 14 bases between. The CDR3 contains 12 residues. DNA of the CDR3: TGTGCCTGGAGTTCGTTAGTGGCGGTAGCTTTCTTT. This encodes CAWSSLVAVAFF.

CDR3 nucleotide sequence: TGTGCCATCAAATCTAGCACAGATACGCAGTATTTT. This translates into CAIKSSTDTQYF. The J gene is TRBJ2-3, the V gene TRBV10-3; D not certain. Germline CDR1 reads ENHRY; CDR2 reads SYGVKD. The CDR3 loop spans 12 amino acids. The V and J ends lost 7 bases and 0 bases respectively, with 5 bases between them.

V usage is TRBV30 and J usage is TRBJ1-4, with a weak D call TRBD1 (6 bases). The CDR3 loop spans 12 amino acids. Trimming left V 0 bases short and J 11 bases short, with 10 bases between. The germline gives CDR1 GTSNPN, CDR2 SVGIG (reference sequence). The CDR3 sequence: CAWSVAGVKLFF. In nucleotides, the CDR3 is TGTGCCTGGAGTGTCGCAGGGGTCAAACTGTTTTTT.